Listed below are T cell receptor beta chains from one sample, sequenced in a study of beta chain features in type 1 diabetes. TCRdb's copy holds only in-frame clones and misses some; the assay was immunoSEQ multiplex PCR. This sample has fewer than 350,000 clones, with 15% found just once. Sequences were obtained from naive CD4+ T cells from blood. The receptors were gathered from a man between 18 and 29 years old with type 1 diabetes. CDR3s include the opening cysteine and the closing phenylalanine or tryptophan. D genes are given only for firm matches. Size is stated for part of the rows, as once, few or many counts, or as a class when the clone is expanded.

clone size: .
V gene: TRBV18
D gene: .
J gene: TRBJ2-2
CDR3 DNA: TGTGCCAGCTCACTTCGGACAGTCCCCACCGGGGAGCTGTTTTTT
CDR3 protein: CASSLRTVPTGELFF

clone size: few
V gene: TRBV5-4
D gene: .
J gene: TRBJ2-5
CDR3 DNA: TGTGCCAGCGGAACCAAACAGGGTAGTGGGGAGACCCAGTACTTC
CDR3 protein: CASGTKQGSGETQYF

clone size: few
V gene: TRBV11-2
D gene: .
J gene: TRBJ2-7
CDR3 DNA: TGTGCCAGCAGCCTTATCGACTTCCGGCGGGACAGCCCCTACGAGCAGTACTTC
CDR3 protein: CASSLIDFRRDSPYEQYF

clone size: .
V gene: TRBV7-9
D gene: TRBD1
J gene: TRBJ2-3
CDR3 DNA: TGTGCCAGCAGCTTTCGACAGGGTAGCACAGATACGCAGTATTTT
CDR3 protein: CASSFRQGSTDTQYF

clone size: few
V gene: TRBV30
D gene: .
J gene: TRBJ2-5
CDR3 DNA: TGTGCCTGGAGGGGTCGGGGGTCAGAGACCCAGTACTTC
CDR3 protein: CAWRGRGSETQYF

clone size: .
V gene: TRBV4-1
D gene: .
J gene: TRBJ1-4
CDR3 DNA: TGCGCCAGCAGCCTAAGACAGGAGGAAAAACTGTTTTTT
CDR3 protein: CASSLRQEEKLFF

clone size: .
V gene: TRBV29-1
D gene: TRBD2
J gene: TRBJ2-1
CDR3 DNA: TGCAGCGTCCGAACCGGACTAGCGGGGTCCTACAATGAGCAGTTCTTC
CDR3 protein: CSVRTGLAGSYNEQFF

clone size: .
V gene: TRBV27
D gene: TRBD1
J gene: TRBJ2-6
CDR3 DNA: TGTGCCAGCAGACAGGGGGTGTCGTATGGGGCCAACGTCCTGACTTTC
CDR3 protein: CASRQGVSYGANVLTF

clone size: few
V gene: TRBV28
D gene: .
J gene: TRBJ2-1
CDR3 DNA: TGTGCCAGCAGTTTACACGAAGCAGGGGAGCAGTTCTTC
CDR3 protein: CASSLHEAGEQFF

clone size: .
V gene: TRBV5-1
D gene: .
J gene: TRBJ2-5
CDR3 DNA: TGCGCCAGCAGCTTGGGGGCAGGGGAAGAGACCCAGTACTTC
CDR3 protein: CASSLGAGEETQYF

clone size: .
V gene: TRBV29-1
D gene: .
J gene: TRBJ1-3
CDR3 DNA: TGCAGCGTTGAGATGGGGCCTCAGGGAAGGTTGTCGTCGGAAAACACCATATATTTT
CDR3 protein: CSVEMGPQGRLSSENTIYF

clone size: .
V gene: TRBV28
D gene: TRBD1
J gene: TRBJ2-5
CDR3 DNA: TGTGCCAGCAGTTTATGGGTCGGGACAGGGATAGAATCAGAGACCCAGTACTTC
CDR3 protein: CASSLWVGTGIESETQYF

clone size: few
V gene: TRBV5-1
D gene: .
J gene: TRBJ2-1
CDR3 DNA: TGCGCCAGCAGCCTCCGAGACTCTAGCTATGAGCAGTTCTTC
CDR3 protein: CASSLRDSSYEQFF

clone size: .
V gene: TRBV5-4
D gene: .
J gene: TRBJ2-3
CDR3 DNA: TGTGCCAGCAGCTTAACTGCGGGGGCGGGTGGAGATACGCAGTATTTT
CDR3 protein: CASSLTAGAGGDTQYF

clone size: .
V gene: TRBV28
D gene: .
J gene: TRBJ2-7
CDR3 DNA: TGTGCCAGCGAGGCAAGCGGTACCTACGAGCAGTACTTC
CDR3 protein: CASEASGTYEQYF

clone size: .
V gene: TRBV7-9
D gene: .
J gene: TRBJ2-5
CDR3 DNA: TGTGCCAGCAGCTTAGGAACTGTCCTGTACCAAGAGACCCAGTACTTC
CDR3 protein: CASSLGTVLYQETQYF

clone size: few
V gene: TRBV29-1
D gene: TRBD1
J gene: TRBJ2-7
CDR3 DNA: TGCAGCGTTGGGACAGGGGAACGGTACGAGCAGTACTTC
CDR3 protein: CSVGTGERYEQYF

clone size: few
V gene: TRBV28
D gene: TRBD1
J gene: TRBJ1-1
CDR3 DNA: TGTGCCAGCACAACAGGGGGCACTGAAGCTTTCTTT
CDR3 protein: CASTTGGTEAFF

clone size: few
V gene: TRBV21-1
D gene: .
J gene: TRBJ2-1
CDR3 DNA: .
CDR3 protein: CASSYSCSGRRRIYNEQFF

clone size: few
V gene: TRBV4-3
D gene: .
J gene: TRBJ1-5
CDR3 DNA: TGCGCCAGCAGCCAAGATGTCAGGGATCAGCCCCAGCATTTT
CDR3 protein: CASSQDVRDQPQHF

clone size: few
V gene: TRBV7-9
D gene: TRBD2
J gene: TRBJ2-3
CDR3 DNA: TGTGCCAGCAGCGCCACCGGGACTAGCGTCGGCACAGATACGCAGTATTTT
CDR3 protein: CASSATGTSVGTDTQYF

clone size: few
V gene: TRBV30
D gene: .
J gene: TRBJ2-7
CDR3 DNA: TGTGCCTGGAGTGCTCGAACAGGGATAGACGAGCAGTACTTC
CDR3 protein: CAWSARTGIDEQYF

clone size: .
V gene: TRBV4-2
D gene: TRBD2
J gene: TRBJ2-7
CDR3 DNA: TGTGCCAGCAGCCAAGGAAATAGCGGGGTGAACTACGAGCAGTACTTC
CDR3 protein: CASSQGNSGVNYEQYF

clone size: few
V gene: TRBV7-2
D gene: TRBD2
J gene: TRBJ2-1
CDR3 DNA: TGTGCCAGCAGCTTAGCGCCCCTAGCGGGAGGAGATGAGCAGTTCTTC
CDR3 protein: CASSLAPLAGGDEQFF

clone size: .
V gene: TRBV7-2
D gene: .
J gene: TRBJ2-2
CDR3 DNA: TGTGCCAGCAGCTTTACGCGGGCAGCCGGGGAGCTGTTTTTT
CDR3 protein: CASSFTRAAGELFF

clone size: few
V gene: TRBV30
D gene: .
J gene: TRBJ2-7
CDR3 DNA: TGTGCCTGGAGCTGGTCCGGACAGAGCTCCTACGAGCAGTACTTC
CDR3 protein: CAWSWSGQSSYEQYF

clone size: once
V gene: TRBV21-1
D gene: .
J gene: TRBJ1-4
CDR3 DNA: TGTGCCAGCACCCCGAGGAAACAAGGGGGTGCAACTAATGAAAAACTGTTTTTT
CDR3 protein: CASTPRKQGGATNEKLFF

clone size: few
V gene: TRBV11-2
D gene: .
J gene: TRBJ2-5
CDR3 DNA: TGTGCCAGCAGCCCCGCCGACATGACCCAGTACTTC
CDR3 protein: CASSPADMTQYF

clone size: .
V gene: TRBV9
D gene: TRBD1
J gene: TRBJ1-2
CDR3 DNA: TGTGCCAGCAGCCCGAGGACAGGGGGCTTCTATGGCTACACCTTC
CDR3 protein: CASSPRTGGFYGYTF